A selection of T cell receptor beta chains follows, all from one sample in a study of identical twins. From the 5' RACE reads, TCRdb called clonotypes with MiXCR, one entry per CDR3 protein. The sample holds about 900,000 distinct CDR3 sequences, about 12% seen once. These data were likewise used in another study, on yellow fever vaccine responses in identical twins.

Sequencing was performed on PBMCs. The receptors come from a woman between 18 and 30 years old in good health. Each CDR3 is given with its conserved first and last residue. D genes are given only for firm matches. Rows give clone size only sometimes, using once, few, many, or a class for an expanded clone.

V: TRBV6-1; D: .; J: TRBJ2-5; size: .; DNA: TGTGCCAGCAGTGTAACAGCGGGGACCCAGTACTTC; CDR3: CASSVTAGTQYF
V: TRBV27; D: .; J: TRBJ2-1; size: once; DNA: TGTGCCAGCAGCCCACCAATACTAGAAAAAGAGTTCTTC; CDR3: CASSPPILEKEFF
V: TRBV2; D: TRBD1; J: TRBJ2-4; size: few; DNA: TGTGCCAGCAGCGTTACTTTGACAGGGAGCAAAAACATTCAGTACTTC; CDR3: CASSVTLTGSKNIQYF
V: TRBV2; D: .; J: TRBJ1-1; size: .; DNA: TGTGCCAGGGGCCAGAAGGCCCAAACGAACACTGAAGCTTTCTTT; CDR3: CARGQKAQTNTEAFF
V: TRBV11-1; D: .; J: TRBJ1-4; size: few; DNA: TGTGCCAGCAGCTTCCGGGGTGCAACTAATGAAAAACTGTTTTTT; CDR3: CASSFRGATNEKLFF
V: TRBV24-1; D: .; J: TRBJ2-3; size: .; DNA: TGTGCCACAGGCCCCCGGGGCACAGATACGCAGTATTTT; CDR3: CATGPRGTDTQYF
V: TRBV4-1; D: .; J: TRBJ2-4; size: few; DNA: TGCGCCAGCAGCCCTGGGAGCGCCGTGGGGCTAGCCAAAAACATTCAGTACTTC; CDR3: CASSPGSAVGLAKNIQYF
V: TRBV9; D: TRBD2; J: TRBJ2-3; size: .; DNA: TGTGCCAGCAGCGTAGGGGCTGGCGGGAGCCCTAGCACAGATACGCAGTATTTT; CDR3: CASSVGAGGSPSTDTQYF
V: TRBV4-1; D: .; J: TRBJ2-6; size: few; DNA: TGCGCCAGCAGCCACGATATGGCCTCTGGGGCCAACGTCCTGACTTTC; CDR3: CASSHDMASGANVLTF
V: TRBV29-1; D: .; J: TRBJ1-1; size: many; DNA: TGCAGCGTCATCGGGGTAGCAGGGAGGAACACTGAAGCTTTCTTT; CDR3: CSVIGVAGRNTEAFF
V: TRBV5-1; D: .; J: TRBJ1-3; size: few; DNA: TGCGCCAGCAGCACGGCCGGCGGGAACGGAAACACCATATATTTT; CDR3: CASSTAGGNGNTIYF
V: TRBV3-1; D: .; J: TRBJ2-3; size: .; DNA: TGTGCCAGCAGCCAATATGGCTCTCGGGAGAGTACAGATACGCAGTATTTT; CDR3: CASSQYGSRESTDTQYF
V: TRBV12-3/TRBV12-4; D: .; J: TRBJ2-3; size: few; DNA: TGTGCCAGCAGTACTCCCTACGGGGTGAATACGCAGTATTTT; CDR3: CASSTPYGVNTQYF